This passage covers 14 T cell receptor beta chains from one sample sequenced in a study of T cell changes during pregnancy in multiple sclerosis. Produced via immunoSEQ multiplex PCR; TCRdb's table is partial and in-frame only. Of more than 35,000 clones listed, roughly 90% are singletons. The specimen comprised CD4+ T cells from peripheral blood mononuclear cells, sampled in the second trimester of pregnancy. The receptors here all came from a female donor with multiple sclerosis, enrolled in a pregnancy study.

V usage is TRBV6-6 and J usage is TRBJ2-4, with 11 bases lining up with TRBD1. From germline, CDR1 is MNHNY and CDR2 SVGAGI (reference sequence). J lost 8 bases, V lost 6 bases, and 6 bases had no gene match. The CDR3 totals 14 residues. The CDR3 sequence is CASRPGTGGDIQYF. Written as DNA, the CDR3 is TGTGCCAGCAGGCCCGGGACAGGGGGAGACATTCAGTACTTC.

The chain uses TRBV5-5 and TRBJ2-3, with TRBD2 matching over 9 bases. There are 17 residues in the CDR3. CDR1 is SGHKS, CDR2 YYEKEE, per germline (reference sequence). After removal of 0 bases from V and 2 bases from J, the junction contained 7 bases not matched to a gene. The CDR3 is CASSLGLTSGHTDTQYF. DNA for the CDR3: TGTGCCAGCAGCTTGGGGTTGACTAGCGGTCACACAGATACGCAGTATTTT.

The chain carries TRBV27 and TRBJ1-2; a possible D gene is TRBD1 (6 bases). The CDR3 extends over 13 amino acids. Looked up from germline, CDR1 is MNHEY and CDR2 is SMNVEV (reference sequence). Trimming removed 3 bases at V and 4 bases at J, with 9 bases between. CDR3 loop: CASSLSGVYGYTF. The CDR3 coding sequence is TGTGCCAGCAGTTTGTCAGGGGTCTATGGCTACACCTTC.

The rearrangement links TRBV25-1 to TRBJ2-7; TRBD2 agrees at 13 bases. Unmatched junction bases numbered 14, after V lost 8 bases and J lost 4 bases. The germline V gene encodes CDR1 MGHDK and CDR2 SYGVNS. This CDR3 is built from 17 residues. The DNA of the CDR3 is TGTGCCAGCCGTCCTCCGGGACTAGCGGGGATTGAGTACGAGCAGTACTTC. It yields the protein CASRPPGLAGIEYEQYF.

The CDR3 here is CSVEETGGTGELFF. DNA for the CDR3: TGCAGCGTTGAAGAAACAGGGGGCACCGGGGAGCTGTTTTTT. J is TRBJ2-2 and V is TRBV29-1; TRBD1 aligns across 8 bases. CDR1 is SQVTM and CDR2 is ANQGSEA in the germline V gene. CDR3 size: 14 residues. V was pared by 0 bases and J by 4 bases, with 1 base of the junction left unmatched.

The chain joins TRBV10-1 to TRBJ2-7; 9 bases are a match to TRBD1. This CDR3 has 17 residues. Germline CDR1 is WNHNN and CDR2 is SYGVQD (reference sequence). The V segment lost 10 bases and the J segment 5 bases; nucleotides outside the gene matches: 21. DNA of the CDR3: TGCGCCAACACCACACTCCGGTACGGGACAGGGCTTCACGAGCAGTACTTC. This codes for CANTTLRYGTGLHEQYF.

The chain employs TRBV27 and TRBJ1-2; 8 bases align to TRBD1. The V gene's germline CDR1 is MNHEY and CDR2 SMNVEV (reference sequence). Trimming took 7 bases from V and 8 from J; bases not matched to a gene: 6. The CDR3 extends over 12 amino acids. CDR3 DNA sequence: TGTGCCAGCAAGCAGGGGGCGTCGGGCTACACCTTC. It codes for CASKQGASGYTF.

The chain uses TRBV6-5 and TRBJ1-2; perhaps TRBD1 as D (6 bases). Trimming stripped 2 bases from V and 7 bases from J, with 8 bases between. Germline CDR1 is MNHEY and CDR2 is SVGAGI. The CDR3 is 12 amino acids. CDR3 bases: TGTGCCAGCAGTTACCGAGGGGGTGGCTACACCTTC. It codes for CASSYRGGGYTF.

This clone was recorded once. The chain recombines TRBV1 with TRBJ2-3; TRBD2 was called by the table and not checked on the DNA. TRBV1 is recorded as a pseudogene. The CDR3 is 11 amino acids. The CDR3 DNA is TGCACTTTCGAGGTGCACGATACGCAGTATTTT. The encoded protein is CTFEVHDTQYF.

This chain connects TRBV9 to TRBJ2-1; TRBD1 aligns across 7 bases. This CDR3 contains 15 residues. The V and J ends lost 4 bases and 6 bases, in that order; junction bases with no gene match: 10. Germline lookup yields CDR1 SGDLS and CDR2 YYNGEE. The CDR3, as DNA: TGTGCCAGCAGCCCACAACCGACAGGGTTCAATGAGCAGTTCTTC. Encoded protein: CASSPQPTGFNEQFF. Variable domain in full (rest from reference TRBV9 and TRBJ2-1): DSGVTQTPKHLITATGQRVTLRCSPRSGDLSVYWYQQSLDQGLQFLIQYYNGEERAKGNILERFSAQQFPDLHSELNLSSLELGDSALYFCASSPQPTGFNEQFFGPGTRLTVL.

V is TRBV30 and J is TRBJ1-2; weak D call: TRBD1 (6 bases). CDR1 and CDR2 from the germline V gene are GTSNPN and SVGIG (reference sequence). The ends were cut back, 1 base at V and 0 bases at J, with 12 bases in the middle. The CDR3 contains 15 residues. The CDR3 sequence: CAWSEGDPTNYGYTF. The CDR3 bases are TGTGCCTGGAGTGAGGGGGACCCAACTAACTATGGCTACACCTTC.

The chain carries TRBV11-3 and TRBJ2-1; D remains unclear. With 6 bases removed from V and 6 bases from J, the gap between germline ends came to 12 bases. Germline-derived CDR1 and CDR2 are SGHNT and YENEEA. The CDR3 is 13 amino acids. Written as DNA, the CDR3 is TGTGCCAGCAGGGCTCTAGAGTCCAATGAGCAGTTCTTC. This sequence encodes CASRALESNEQFF. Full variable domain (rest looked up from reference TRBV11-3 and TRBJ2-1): EAGVVQSPRYKIIEKKQPVAFWCNPISGHNTLYWYLQNLGQGPELLIRYENEEAVDDSQLPKDRFSAERLKGVDSTLKIQPAELGDSAVYLCASRALESNEQFFGPGTRLTVL.

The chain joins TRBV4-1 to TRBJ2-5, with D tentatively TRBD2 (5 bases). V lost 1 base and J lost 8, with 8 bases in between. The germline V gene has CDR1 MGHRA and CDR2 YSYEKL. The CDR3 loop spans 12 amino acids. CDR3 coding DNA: TGCGCCAGCAGCCAAGCACCGGGAACCCAGTACTTC. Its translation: CASSQAPGTQYF.

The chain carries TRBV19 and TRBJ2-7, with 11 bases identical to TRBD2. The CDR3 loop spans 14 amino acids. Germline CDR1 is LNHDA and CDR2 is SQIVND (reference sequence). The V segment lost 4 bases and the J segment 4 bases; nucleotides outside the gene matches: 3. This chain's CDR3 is CASSTSGRSYEQYF. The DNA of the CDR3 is TGTGCCAGTAGTACTAGCGGGAGGTCGTACGAGCAGTACTTC.